This T cell receptor (beta chain) was obtained from a study of blood T cell repertoires in COVID-19. At the level of the study: COVID-19 samples from acute and convalescent phases originated in the United States, Italy and Spain. Sources were T cells, B-cell-depleted T cells, or PBMCs; the material itself was cDNA or gDNA.

Original analysis: Counts of nucleated cells, estimated from reference gene primer amplification, were obtained. Generated by immunoSEQ multiplex PCR, the TCRdb table keeps only in-frame clones and is missing some. V and J calls and clone size are given by that table; D and trimming were obtained from the DNA. This table has 45,000 to 55,000 clones, roughly 83% appearing once. V lost 1 base and J lost 3; bases outside the gene matches: 5. This CDR3 comprises 15 residues. CDR1 SQVTM and CDR2 ANQGSEA come from the germline V gene. There are a few counts of this clone. What was sequenced was peripheral blood. This receptor was taken from a human donor in a cohort sampled during active COVID-19. This chain uses TRBV29-1 with TRBJ2-1, with TRBD2 identical over 8 bases. The CDR3 DNA reads as TGCAGCGTTGAAGTGAGAGCGGGGGACTACAATGAGCAGTTCTTC. Its translation: CSVEVRAGDYNEQFF.